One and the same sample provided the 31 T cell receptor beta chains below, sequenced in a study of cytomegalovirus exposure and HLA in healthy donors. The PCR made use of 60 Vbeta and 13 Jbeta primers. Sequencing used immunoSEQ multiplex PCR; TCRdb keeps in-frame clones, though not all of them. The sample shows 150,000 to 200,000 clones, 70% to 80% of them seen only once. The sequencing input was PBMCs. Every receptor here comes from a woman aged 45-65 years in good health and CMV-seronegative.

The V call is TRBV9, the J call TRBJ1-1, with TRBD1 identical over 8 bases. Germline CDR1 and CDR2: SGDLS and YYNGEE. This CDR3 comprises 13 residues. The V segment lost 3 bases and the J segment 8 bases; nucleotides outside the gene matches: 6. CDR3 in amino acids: CASSARQGSEAFF. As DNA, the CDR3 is TGTGCCAGCAGCGCGCGACAGGGGTCCGAAGCTTTCTTT.

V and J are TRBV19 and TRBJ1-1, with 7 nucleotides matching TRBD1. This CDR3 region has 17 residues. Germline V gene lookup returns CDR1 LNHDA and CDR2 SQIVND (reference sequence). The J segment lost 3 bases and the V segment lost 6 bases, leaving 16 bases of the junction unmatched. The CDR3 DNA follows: TGTGCCAGTAGCTCTGGGACAGTTGGTGGAGGTGACACTGAAGCTTTCTTT. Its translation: CASSSGTVGGGDTEAFF.

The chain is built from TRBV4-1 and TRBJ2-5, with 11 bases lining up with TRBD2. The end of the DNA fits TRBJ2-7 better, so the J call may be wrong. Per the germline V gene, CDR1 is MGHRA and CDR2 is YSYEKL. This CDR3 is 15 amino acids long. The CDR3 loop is CASSQVTSGAVEQYF. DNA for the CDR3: TGCGCCAGCAGCCAAGTGACTAGCGGGGCGGTCGAGCAGTACTTC.

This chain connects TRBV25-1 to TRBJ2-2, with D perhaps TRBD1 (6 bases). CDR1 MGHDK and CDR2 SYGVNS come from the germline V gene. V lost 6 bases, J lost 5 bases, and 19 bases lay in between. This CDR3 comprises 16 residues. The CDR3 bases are TGTGCCAGCAGACCCTCCGGGACACCTGGGACCGGGGAGCTGTTTTTT. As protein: CASRPSGTPGTGELFF.

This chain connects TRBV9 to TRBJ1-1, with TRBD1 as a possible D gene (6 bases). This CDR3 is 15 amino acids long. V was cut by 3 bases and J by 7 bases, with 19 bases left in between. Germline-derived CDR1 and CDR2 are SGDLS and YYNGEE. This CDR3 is CASSDEQGAGDEAFF. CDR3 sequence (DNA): TGTGCCAGCAGCGACGAACAGGGTGCCGGGGATGAAGCTTTCTTT.

CDR3 sequence (DNA): TGTGCCAGCGGCTCGGGACAGAGGAGGTACGAGCAGTACTTC. This sequence encodes CASGSGQRRYEQYF. This chain connects TRBV6-5 to TRBJ2-7; 7 nucleotides line up with TRBD1. This CDR3 comprises 14 residues. CDR1 is MNHEY and CDR2 is SVGAGI in the germline V gene. V shed 8 bases, J shed 4 bases, and the junction held 11 bases outside the gene matches.

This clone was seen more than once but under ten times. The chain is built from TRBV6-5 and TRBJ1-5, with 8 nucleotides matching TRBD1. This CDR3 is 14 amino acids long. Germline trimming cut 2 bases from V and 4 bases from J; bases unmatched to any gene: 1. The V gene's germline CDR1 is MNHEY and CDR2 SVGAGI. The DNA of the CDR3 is TGTGCCAGCAGTTACCGACAGGGGAATCAGCCCCAGCATTTT. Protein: CASSYRQGNQPQHF.

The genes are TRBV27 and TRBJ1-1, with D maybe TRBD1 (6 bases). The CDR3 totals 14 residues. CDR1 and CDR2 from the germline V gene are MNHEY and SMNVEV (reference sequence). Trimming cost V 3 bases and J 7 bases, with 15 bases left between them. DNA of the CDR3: TGTGCCAGCAGTTTCCTCCGGACAGCCAGTGAAGCTTTCTTT. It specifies CASSFLRTASEAFF.

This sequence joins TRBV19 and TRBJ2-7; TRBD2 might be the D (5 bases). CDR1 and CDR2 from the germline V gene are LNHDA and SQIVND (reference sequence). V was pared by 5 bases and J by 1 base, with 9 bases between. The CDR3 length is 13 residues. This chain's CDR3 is CASSVGVSYEQYF. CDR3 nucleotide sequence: TGTGCCAGTAGTGTCGGGGTATCCTACGAGCAGTACTTC.

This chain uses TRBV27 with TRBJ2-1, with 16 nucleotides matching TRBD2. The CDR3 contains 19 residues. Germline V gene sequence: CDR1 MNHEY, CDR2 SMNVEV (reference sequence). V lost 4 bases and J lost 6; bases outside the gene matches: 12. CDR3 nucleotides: TGTGCCAGCAGTTCTCAGGGACTAGCGGGAGGGCCGATGATCAATGAGCAGTTCTTC. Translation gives CASSSQGLAGGPMINEQFF.

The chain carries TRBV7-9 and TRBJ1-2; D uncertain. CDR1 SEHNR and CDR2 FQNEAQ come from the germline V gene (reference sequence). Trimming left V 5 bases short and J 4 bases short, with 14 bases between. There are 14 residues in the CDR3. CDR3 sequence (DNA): TGTGCCAGCAGCAGTTCTGGACTCCCCTATGGCTACACCTTC. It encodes CASSSSGLPYGYTF.

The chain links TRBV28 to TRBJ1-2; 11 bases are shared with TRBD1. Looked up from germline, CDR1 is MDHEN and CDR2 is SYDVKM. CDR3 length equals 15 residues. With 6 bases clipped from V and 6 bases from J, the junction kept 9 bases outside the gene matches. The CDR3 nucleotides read TGTGCCAGCAGGACGGTGGGGACAGGGGGAGATGGCTACACCTTC. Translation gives CASRTVGTGGDGYTF.

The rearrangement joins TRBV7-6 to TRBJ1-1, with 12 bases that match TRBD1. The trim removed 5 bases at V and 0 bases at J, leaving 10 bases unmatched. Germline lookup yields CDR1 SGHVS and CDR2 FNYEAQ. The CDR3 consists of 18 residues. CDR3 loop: CASSQSRDRGRMNTEAFF. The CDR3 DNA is TGTGCCAGCAGCCAGTCCCGGGACAGGGGGCGGATGAACACTGAAGCTTTCTTT. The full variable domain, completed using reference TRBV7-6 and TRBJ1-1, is GAGVSQSPRYKVTKRGQDVALRCDPISGHVSLYWYRQALGQGPEFLTYFNYEAQQDKSGLPNDRFSAERPEGSISTLTIQRTEQRDSAMYRCASSQSRDRGRMNTEAFFGQGTRLTVV.

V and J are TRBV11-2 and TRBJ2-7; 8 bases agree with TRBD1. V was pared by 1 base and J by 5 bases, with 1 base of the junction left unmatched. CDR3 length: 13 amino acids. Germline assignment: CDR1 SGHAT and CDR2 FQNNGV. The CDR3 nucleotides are TGTGCCAGCAGCTTAGTCAGGGGGCACGAGCAGTACTTC. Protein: CASSLVRGHEQYF.

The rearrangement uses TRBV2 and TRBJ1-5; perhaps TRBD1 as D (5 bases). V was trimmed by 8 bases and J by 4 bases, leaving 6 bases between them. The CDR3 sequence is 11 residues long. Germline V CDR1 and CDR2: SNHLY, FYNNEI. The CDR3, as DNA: TGTGCCAGCCGACAGAATCAGCCCCAGCATTTT. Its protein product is CASRQNQPQHF.

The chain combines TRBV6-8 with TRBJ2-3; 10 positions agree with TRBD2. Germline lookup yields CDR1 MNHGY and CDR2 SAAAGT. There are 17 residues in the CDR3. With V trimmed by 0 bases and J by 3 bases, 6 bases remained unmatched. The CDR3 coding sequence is TGTGCCAGCAGTTACTCCGAGACTAGCGGGCTTACAGATACGCAGTATTTT. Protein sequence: CASSYSETSGLTDTQYF.

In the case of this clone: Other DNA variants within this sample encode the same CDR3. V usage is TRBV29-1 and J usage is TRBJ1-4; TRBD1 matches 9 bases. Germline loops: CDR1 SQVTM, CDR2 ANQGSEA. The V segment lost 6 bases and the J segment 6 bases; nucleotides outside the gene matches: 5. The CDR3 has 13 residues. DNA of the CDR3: TGCAGCGTAGGACAGGGGAAGGATGAAAAACTGTTTTTT. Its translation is CSVGQGKDEKLFF.

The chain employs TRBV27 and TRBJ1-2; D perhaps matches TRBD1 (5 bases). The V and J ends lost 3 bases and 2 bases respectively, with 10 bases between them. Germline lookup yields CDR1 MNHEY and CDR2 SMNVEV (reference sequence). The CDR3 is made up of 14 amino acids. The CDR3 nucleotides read TGTGCCAGCAGTTTTGGGGGGTTGAACTATGGCTACACCTTC. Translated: CASSFGGLNYGYTF.

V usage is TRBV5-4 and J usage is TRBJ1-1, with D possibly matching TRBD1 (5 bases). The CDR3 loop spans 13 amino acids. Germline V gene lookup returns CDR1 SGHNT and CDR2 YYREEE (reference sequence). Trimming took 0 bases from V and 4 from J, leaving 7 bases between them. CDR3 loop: CASSLAGVTEAFF. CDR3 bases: TGTGCCAGCAGCTTGGCGGGGGTCACTGAAGCTTTCTTT.

In DNA, the CDR3 is TGTGCCATCAGAGAGACAGGGGCAGTCGAGCAGTACTTC. Translation gives CAIRETGAVEQYF. The chain is built from TRBV10-3 and TRBJ2-7, with TRBD1 identical over 8 bases. J lost 6 bases, V lost 6 bases, and 7 bases had no gene match. This CDR3 has 13 amino acids. Germline CDR1 ENHRY, CDR2 SYGVKD.

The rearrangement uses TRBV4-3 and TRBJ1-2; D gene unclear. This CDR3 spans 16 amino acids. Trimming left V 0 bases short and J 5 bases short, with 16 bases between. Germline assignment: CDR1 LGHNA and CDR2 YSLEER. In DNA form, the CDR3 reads TGCGCCAGCAGCCAAGATCGGGAATCTGGGGATTATGGCTACACCTTC. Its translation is CASSQDRESGDYGYTF.

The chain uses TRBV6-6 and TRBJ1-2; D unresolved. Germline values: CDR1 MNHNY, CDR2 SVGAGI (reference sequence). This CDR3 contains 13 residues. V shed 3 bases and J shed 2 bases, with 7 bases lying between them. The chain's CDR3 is CASSYARNYGYTF. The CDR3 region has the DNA TGTGCCAGCAGTTATGCCAGGAACTATGGCTACACCTTC.

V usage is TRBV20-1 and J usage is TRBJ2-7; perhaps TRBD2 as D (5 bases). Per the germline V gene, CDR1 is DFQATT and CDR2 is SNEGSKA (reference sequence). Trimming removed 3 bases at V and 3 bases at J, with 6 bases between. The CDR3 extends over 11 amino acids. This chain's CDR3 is CSASSVYEQYF. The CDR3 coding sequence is TGCAGTGCTAGTAGCGTCTACGAGCAGTACTTC.

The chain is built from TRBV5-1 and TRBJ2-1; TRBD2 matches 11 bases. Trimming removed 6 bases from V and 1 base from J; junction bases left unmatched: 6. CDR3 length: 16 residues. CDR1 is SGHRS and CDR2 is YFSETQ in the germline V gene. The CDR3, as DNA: TGCGCCAGCATGAAGACTAGCGGGATTTCCTACAATGAGCAGTTCTTC. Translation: CASMKTSGISYNEQFF.

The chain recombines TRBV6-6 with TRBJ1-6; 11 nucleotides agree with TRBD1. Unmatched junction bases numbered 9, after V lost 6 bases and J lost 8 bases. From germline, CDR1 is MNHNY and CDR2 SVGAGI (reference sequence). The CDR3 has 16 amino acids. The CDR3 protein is CASSPRTGGFDSPLHF. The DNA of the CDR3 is TGTGCCAGCAGCCCCCGGACAGGGGGCTTTGATTCACCCCTCCACTTT.

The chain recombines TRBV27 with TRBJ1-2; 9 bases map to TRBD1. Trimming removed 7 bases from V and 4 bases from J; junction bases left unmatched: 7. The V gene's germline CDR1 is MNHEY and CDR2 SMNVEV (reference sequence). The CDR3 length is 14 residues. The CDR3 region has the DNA TGTGCCAGCACCGCGGGACAGGGAAGCTATGGCTACACCTTC. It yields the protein CASTAGQGSYGYTF.

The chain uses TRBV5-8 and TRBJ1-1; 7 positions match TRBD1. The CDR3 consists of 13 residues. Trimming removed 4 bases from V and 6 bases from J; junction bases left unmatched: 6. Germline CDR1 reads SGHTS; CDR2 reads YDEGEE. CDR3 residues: CASSRQGRSEAFF. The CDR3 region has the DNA TGTGCCAGCAGCCGACAGGGACGGTCTGAAGCTTTCTTT.

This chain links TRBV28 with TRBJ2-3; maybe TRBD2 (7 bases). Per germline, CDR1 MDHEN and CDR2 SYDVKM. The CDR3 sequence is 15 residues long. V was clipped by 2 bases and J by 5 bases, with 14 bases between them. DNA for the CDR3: TGTGCCAGCAGTTTAGGGGGGGCAAATGGAGATACGCAGTATTTT. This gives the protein CASSLGGANGDTQYF.

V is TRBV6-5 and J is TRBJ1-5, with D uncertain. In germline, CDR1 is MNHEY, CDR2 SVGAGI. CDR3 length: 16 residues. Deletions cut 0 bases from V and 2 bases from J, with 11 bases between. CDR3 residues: CASSYSRAGRNQPQHF. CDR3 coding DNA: TGTGCCAGCAGTTACTCGAGGGCAGGACGCAATCAGCCCCAGCATTTT.

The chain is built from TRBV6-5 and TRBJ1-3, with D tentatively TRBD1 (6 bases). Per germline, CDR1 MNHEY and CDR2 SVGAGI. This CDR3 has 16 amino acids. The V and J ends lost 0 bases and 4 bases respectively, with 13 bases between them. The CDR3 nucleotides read TGTGCCAGCAGTTACTCGGGACCAGGGGCCGGAAACACCATATATTTT. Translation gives CASSYSGPGAGNTIYF.

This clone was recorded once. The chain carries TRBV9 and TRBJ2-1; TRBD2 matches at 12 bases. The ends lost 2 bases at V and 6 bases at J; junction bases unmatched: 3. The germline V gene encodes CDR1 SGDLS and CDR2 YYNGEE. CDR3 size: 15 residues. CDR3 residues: CASSVTSGRSNEQFF. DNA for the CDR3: TGTGCCAGCAGCGTTACTAGCGGGAGGTCCAATGAGCAGTTCTTC.